Listed below are T cell receptor beta chains from one sample, sequenced in a study of cytomegalovirus exposure and HLA in healthy donors. Sequencing was performed with immunoSEQ multiplex PCR; in TCRdb, only in-frame clones are kept and a portion is missing. The profile shows tens of thousands of clones, over 80% of them singletons. Sequencing was performed on PBMCs. The receptors shown here come from a man between 18 and 35 years old in good health and CMV-seronegative. The CDR3 runs from the conserved cysteine through the conserved F or W. A D gene is named only where the DNA matches it firmly. Some rows mark clone size as missing; the rest say once, few, many or name a class of expanded clone.

TRBV30	.	TRBJ2-7	TRBD1	CAWRGPGQGYEQYF	TGTGCCTGGAGGGGACCGGGACAGGGCTACGAGCAGTACTTC
TRBV27	.	TRBJ1-1	.	CASSLSFGINTEAFF	TGTGCCAGCAGTTTATCGTTCGGGATCAACACTGAAGCTTTCTTT
TRBV7-2	.	TRBJ2-7	.	CASSYGAASYEQYF	TGTGCCAGCAGCTACGGCGCAGCGTCCTACGAGCAGTACTTC
TRBV28	.	TRBJ2-6	.	CASRTAGTGANVLTF	TGTGCCAGCAGGACCGCGGGGACTGGGGCCAACGTCCTGACTTTC
TRBV28	.	TRBJ2-1	.	CASRASDYPSGEQFF	TGTGCCAGCAGAGCGAGCGACTACCCGAGTGGTGAGCAGTTCTTC
TRBV27	.	TRBJ2-7	.	CASSLTRSTYEQYF	TGTGCCAGCAGTTTAACGAGATCCACCTACGAGCAGTACTTC
TRBV7-9	.	TRBJ1-1	TRBD1	CASSSGQGIRAFF	TGTGCCAGCAGCTCGGGACAGGGGATTCGAGCTTTCTTT
TRBV11-2	.	TRBJ2-3	TRBD2	CASSRTAREGTQYF	TGTGCCAGCAGCCGTACGGCGCGGGAGGGTACGCAGTATTTT
TRBV7-2	few	TRBJ2-1	.	CASSQNNEQFF	TGTGCCAGCAGCCAAAACAATGAGCAGTTCTTC
TRBV20-1	.	TRBJ1-1	.	CSVYRAFF	TGCAGTGTCTATAGAGCTTTCTTT
TRBV19	.	TRBJ2-3	TRBD1	CASSIGTGHTDTQYF	TGTGCCAGTAGTATAGGGACAGGGCACACAGATACGCAGTATTTT
TRBV4-3	.	TRBJ2-1	.	CASSQETTETYNEQFF	TGCGCCAGCAGCCAAGAAACTACCGAGACTTACAATGAGCAGTTCTTC
TRBV29-1	.	TRBJ2-3	TRBD2	CSVSGLAADTQYF	TGCAGCGTTTCCGGACTAGCGGCAGATACGCAGTATTTT
TRBV2	.	TRBJ1-4	.	CASSRRLGTNEKLFF	TGTGCCAGCAGCCGGAGACTCGGCACTAATGAAAAACTGTTTTTT
TRBV19	.	TRBJ2-1	.	CASSMGTPRPRLFF	TGTGCCAGTAGTATGGGGACTCCACGCCCAAGGCTGTTCTTC
TRBV5-1	.	TRBJ1-2	.	CASSLNRQAPDNGYTF	TGCGCCAGCAGCCTTAACCGACAGGCTCCAGATAATGGCTACACCTTC
TRBV23-1	.	TRBJ2-7	TRBD2	CASSHHPGLAVLYEQYF	TGCGCCAGCAGTCATCACCCGGGACTAGCTGTATTATACGAGCAGTACTTC
TRBV6-4	few	TRBJ2-3	TRBD1	CASSGDRDTDTQYF	TGTGCCAGCAGTGGGGACAGGGACACAGATACGCAGTATTTT
TRBV5-8	.	TRBJ1-1	.	CASSQPRLRGNTEAFF	TGTGCCAGCAGTCAACCCCGGTTACGGGGGAACACTGAAGCTTTCTTT
TRBV18	.	TRBJ1-1	.	CASSRNANEAFF	TGTGCCAGCTCACGAAACGCTAATGAAGCTTTCTTT
TRBV27	.	TRBJ2-7	.	CASSLSFGLAHEQYF	TGTGCCAGCAGTTTAAGCTTCGGCCTAGCCCACGAGCAGTACTTC
TRBV11-2	.	TRBJ2-7	.	CASSSRTEASEQYF	TGTGCCAGCAGTTCACGGACAGAAGCAAGCGAGCAGTACTTC
TRBV2	.	TRBJ2-4	TRBD1	CASSEAMTGSKNIQYF	TGTGCCAGCAGTGAAGCGATGACAGGGTCCAAAAACATTCAGTACTTC
TRBV5-1	once	TRBJ2-7	TRBD2	CASSKSSGSITYEQYF	TGCGCCAGCAGCAAATCTAGCGGGAGCATTACATACGAGCAGTACTTC
TRBV29-1	.	TRBJ1-1	.	CSVEGRGWAEAFF	TGCAGCGTGGAAGGAAGGGGGTGGGCTGAAGCTTTCTTT
TRBV6-5	.	TRBJ2-7	.	CASSESGEEQYF	TGTGCCAGCAGCGAGTCCGGGGAAGAGCAGTACTTC
TRBV25-1	.	TRBJ2-3	.	CASSEGTPPWDTQYF	TGTGCCAGCAGTGAAGGGACACCGCCCTGGGATACGCAGTATTTT
TRBV4-3	.	TRBJ2-3	TRBD2	CASSQASGGPGDTQYF	TGCGCCAGCAGCCAAGCGTCGGGAGGGCCCGGAGATACGCAGTATTTT
TRBV2	.	TRBJ2-7	TRBD2	CAIGTSGSYEQYF	TGTGCCATCGGGACTAGCGGCTCCTACGAGCAGTACTTC
TRBV2	.	TRBJ2-2	TRBD1	CASLRTGGAPGELFF	TGTGCCAGCCTGAGGACAGGGGGCGCCCCCGGGGAGCTGTTTTTT